Below are 7 T cell receptor beta chains sequenced from a single sample in a study of early T cells in non-severe SARS-CoV-2 infection. TCRdb passed the 5' RACE reads through MiXCR, listing each CDR3 protein once. The sample records 40,000 or so distinct CDR3 sequences, about 5.3% being singletons. The material sequenced was whole blood, taken at baseline. The source is an adult who was a healthcare worker with PCR-confirmed SARS-CoV-2 infection or an uninfected control (not recorded which).

Ten or more counts support this clonotype. The chain recombines TRBV7-9 with TRBJ1-1; no firm D call. The CDR3 covers 13 residues. The V end lost 1 base, the J end lost 5 bases, and 8 bases lay between the germline ends. Germline V gene lookup returns CDR1 SEHNR and CDR2 FQNEAQ (reference sequence). The CDR3 loop reads CASSLDLWTEAFF. DNA for the CDR3: TGTGCCAGCAGCTTAGATTTATGGACTGAAGCTTTCTTT.

At least ten counts were recorded for this clonotype. The CDR3 nucleotides are TGTGCCAGCAGCTTAGACCCCTTGAGGCAGCCCCAGCATTTT. Its protein is CASSLDPLRQPQHF. The chain recombines TRBV11-2 with TRBJ1-5; D gene uncertain. The CDR3 is 14 residues long. V was clipped by 0 bases and J by 7 bases, with 10 bases between them. Per the germline V gene, CDR1 is SGHAT and CDR2 is FQNNGV.

This clonotype appeared many times. The chain joins TRBV18 to TRBJ1-1, with D tentatively TRBD1 (5 bases). Germline CDR1 is KGHSH and CDR2 is LQKENI. Trimming took 6 bases from V and 1 from J, leaving 15 bases between them. The CDR3 totals 15 residues. CDR3 protein: CASSPNGATNTEAFF. The CDR3 coding sequence is TGTGCCAGCTCGCCCAACGGGGCGACGAACACTGAAGCTTTCTTT.

This clonotype was recorded many times. The chain links TRBV18 to TRBJ2-5, with 8 nucleotides matching TRBD1. The germline gives CDR1 KGHSH, CDR2 LQKENI. The CDR3 spans 13 residues. V gave up 4 bases and J gave up 4 bases; unmatched junction bases: 2. The CDR3 DNA reads TGTGCCAGCTCACTCGGACAGGGAGAGACCCAGTACTTC. Amino acids: CASSLGQGETQYF.

The table lists this clonotype with a few counts. The chain has TRBV12-3 or TRBV12-4 and TRBJ1-1; D call uncertain. Trimming left V 1 base short and J 4 bases short, with 7 bases between. The CDR3 totals 13 residues. The CDR3 nucleotides are TGTGCCAGCAGTTTAGGGGGTATCACTGAAGCTTTCTTT. It is translated as CASSLGGITEAFF.

This clonotype was observed many times. This chain connects TRBV2 to TRBJ2-3, with 7 bases identical to TRBD2. V trimming: 1 base; J trimming: 0 bases; junction bases outside the gene matches: 7. The germline V gene has CDR1 SNHLY and CDR2 FYNNEI. The CDR3 length is 17 residues. CDR3 in amino acids: CASSEGSSGSSTDTQYF. Here the CDR3 DNA reads TGTGCCAGCAGTGAAGGGAGTAGCGGGTCTAGCACAGATACGCAGTATTTT.

This clonotype was observed many times. The CDR3 loop is CATSFDSGTQYF. DNA for the CDR3: TGTGCCACCAGTTTTGACAGTGGGACGCAGTATTTT. The V and J genes are TRBV24-1 and TRBJ2-3; perhaps TRBD1 as D (5 bases). The germline gives CDR1 KGHDR, CDR2 SFDVKD. The CDR3 spans 12 residues. V gave up 6 bases and J gave up 9 bases, with 12 bases separating them.